What follows is one TCR beta chain and its context. Total RNA amounts of at least 6 micrograms were extracted per sample. The sample is drawn from a study of blood T cells in healthy people across ages. A J-beta primer mix and a sample-barcoded 5' primer were used in a second PCR of roughly 6 to 12 cycles. TCRdb processed the 5' RACE reads anew with MiXCR; each CDR3 protein has one entry. This table holds approximately 2,000,000 distinct CDR3 sequences, 39% found once. This TCR was recovered from a human donor in good health. Material for sequencing was blood.

CDR3 sequence (DNA): TGTGCCAGCAGTCCGCCCGGGACCACGCAGTACTTC. Translating it yields CASSPPGTTQYF. V gene TRBV3-1 combines with J gene TRBJ2-5; perhaps D is TRBD1 or TRBD2 (5 bases each). The CDR3 extends over 12 amino acids. Trimming took 6 bases from V and 11 from J, leaving 16 bases between them. CDR1 and CDR2 from the germline V gene are LGHDT and YNNKEL (reference sequence).